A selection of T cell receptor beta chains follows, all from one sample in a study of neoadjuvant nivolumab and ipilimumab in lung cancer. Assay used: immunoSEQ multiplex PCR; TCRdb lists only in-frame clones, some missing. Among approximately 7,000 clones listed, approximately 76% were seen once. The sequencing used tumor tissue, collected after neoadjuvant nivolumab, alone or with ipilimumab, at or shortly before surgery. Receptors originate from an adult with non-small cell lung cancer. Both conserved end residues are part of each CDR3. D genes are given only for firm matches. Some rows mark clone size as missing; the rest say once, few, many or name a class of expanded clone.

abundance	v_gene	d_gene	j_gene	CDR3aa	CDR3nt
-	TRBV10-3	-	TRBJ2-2	CAISRRQYTGELFF	TGTGCCATCAGTCGGCGGCAGTACACCGGGGAGCTGTTTTTT
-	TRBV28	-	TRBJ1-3	CASSPNREVNTIYF	TGTGCCAGCAGTCCCAACAGGGAGGTGAACACCATATATTTT
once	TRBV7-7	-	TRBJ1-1	CASSFREGTEAFF	TGTGCCAGCAGCTTTCGGGAGGGCACTGAAGCTTTCTTT
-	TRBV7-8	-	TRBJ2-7	CASSLGGGGYEQYF	TGTGCCAGCAGCTTAGGCGGGGGCGGCTACGAGCAGTACTTC
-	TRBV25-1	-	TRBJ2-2	CASTSTTGELFF	TGTGCCAGCACGTCTACTACCGGGGAGCTGTTTTTT
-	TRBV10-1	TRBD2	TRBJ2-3	CASAEGGTDTQYF	TGCGCCAGCGCGGAGGGAGGGACAGATACGCAGTATTTT
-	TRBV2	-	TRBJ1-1	CASSGTLEAFF	TGTGCCAGCAGTGGGACCCTTGAAGCTTTCTTT
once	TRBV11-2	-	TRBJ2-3	CASSSPGWRGGQYF	TGTGCCAGCAGCTCCCCCGGGTGGAGAGGGGGGCAGTATTTT
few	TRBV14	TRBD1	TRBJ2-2	CASSFGTGDTGELFF	TGTGCCAGCAGCTTCGGGACAGGGGACACCGGGGAGCTGTTTTTT
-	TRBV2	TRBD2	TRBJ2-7	CASGPSGRFEQYF	TGTGCCAGCGGCCCCAGCGGGAGGTTCGAGCAGTACTTC
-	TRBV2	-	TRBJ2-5	CASAFGTTQETQYF	TGTGCCAGCGCATTCGGGACAACACAAGAGACCCAGTACTTC
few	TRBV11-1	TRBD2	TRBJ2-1	CASSLGTSGYNEQFF	TGTGCCAGCAGCTTAGGTACTAGCGGGTACAATGAGCAGTTCTTC
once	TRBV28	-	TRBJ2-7	CASSLQGSYEQYF	TGTGCCAGCAGTTTACAGGGTTCCTACGAGCAGTACTTC
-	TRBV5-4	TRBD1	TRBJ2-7	CASSLQGNSYEQYF	TGTGCCAGCAGCTTACAGGGGAACTCCTACGAGCAGTACTTC
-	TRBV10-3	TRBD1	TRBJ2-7	CAISESKSGTGIDEQYF	TGTGCCATCAGTGAGTCGAAATCAGGGACAGGGATCGACGAGCAGTACTTC
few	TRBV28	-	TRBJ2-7	CASELAGTLPYEQYF	TGTGCCAGCGAACTCGCCGGGACTCTTCCCTACGAGCAGTACTTC
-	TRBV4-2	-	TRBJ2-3	CASSISGGTGSDTQYF	TGTGCCAGCAGCATAAGTGGGGGTACTGGATCAGATACGCAGTATTTT
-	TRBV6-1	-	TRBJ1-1	CASSRLGTPEAFF	TGTGCCAGCTCGAGGCTGGGGACCCCTGAAGCTTTCTTT
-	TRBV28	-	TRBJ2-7	CASSPLWSPYEQYF	TGTGCCAGCAGCCCCCTATGGAGCCCCTACGAGCAGTACTTC
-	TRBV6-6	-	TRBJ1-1	CASEISVNTEAFF	TGTGCCAGCGAAATATCGGTAAACACTGAAGCTTTCTTT
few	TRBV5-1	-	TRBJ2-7	CASSPPSPYEQYF	TGCGCCAGCAGCCCTCCCAGCCCCTACGAGCAGTACTTC
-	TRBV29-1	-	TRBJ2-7	CSVGEGSEQYF	TGCAGCGTGGGGGAAGGGAGCGAGCAGTACTTC
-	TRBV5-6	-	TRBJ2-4	CASSPRGGAAAKNIQYF	TGTGCCAGCAGCCCCCGAGGAGGGGCCGCAGCCAAAAACATTCAGTACTTC
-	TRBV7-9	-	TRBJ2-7	CASSLTGNEQYF	TGTGCCAGCAGCCTTACAGGAAACGAGCAGTACTTC
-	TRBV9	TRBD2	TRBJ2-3	CASSPRGSGRARDTQYF	TGTGCCAGCAGCCCCCGGGGTAGCGGGAGGGCCAGAGATACGCAGTATTTT
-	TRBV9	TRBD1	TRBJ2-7	CASSVGQGSFFEQYF	TGTGCCAGCAGCGTAGGACAGGGATCGTTCTTCGAGCAGTACTTC
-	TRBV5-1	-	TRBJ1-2	CASSSLPVSGNWGYTF	TGCGCCAGCAGCTCCCTCCCCGTCTCGGGAAATTGGGGCTACACCTTC
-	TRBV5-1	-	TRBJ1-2	CASSLGGPLSGYTF	TGCGCCAGCAGCTTGGGGGGCCCACTTTCCGGCTACACCTTC
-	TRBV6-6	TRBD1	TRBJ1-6	CASGIGTGGSPLHF	TGTGCCAGCGGCATCGGGACAGGGGGATCACCCCTCCACTTT
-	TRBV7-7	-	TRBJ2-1	CASSSQGLADEQFF	TGTGCCAGCAGCTCCCAGGGTTTAGCCGATGAGCAGTTCTTC
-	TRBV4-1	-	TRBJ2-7	CASSLTQKYEQYF	TGCGCCAGCAGCCTGACCCAAAAATACGAGCAGTACTTC
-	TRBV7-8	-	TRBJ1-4	CASSLDGGFGEKLFF	TGTGCCAGCAGCTTAGACGGGGGGTTCGGTGAAAAACTGTTTTTT
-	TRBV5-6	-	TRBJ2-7	CASSARPDSYEQYF	TGTGCCAGCAGCGCTCGACCCGACTCGTACGAGCAGTACTTC
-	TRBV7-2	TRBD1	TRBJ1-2	CASSSGTVRNYGYTF	TGTGCCAGCAGCTCTGGGACAGTTAGGAACTATGGCTACACCTTC
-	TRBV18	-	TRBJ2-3	CASSPPPLRLGVRTDTQYF	TGTGCCAGCTCACCCCCTCCTTTGAGGTTGGGGGTGAGGACAGATACGCAGTATTTT
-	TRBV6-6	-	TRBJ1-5	CASSYRGDGGSF	TGTGCCAGCAGTTACCGCGGGGATGGGGGGTCTTTT
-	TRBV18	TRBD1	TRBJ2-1	CASSPGGASSNEQFF	TGTGCCAGCTCGCCAGGGGGCGCTTCTAGCAATGAGCAGTTCTTC
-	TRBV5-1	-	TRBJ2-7	CASSLATGSNEQYF	TGCGCCAGCAGCTTGGCCACAGGGTCCAACGAGCAGTACTTC
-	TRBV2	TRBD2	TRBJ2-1	CANPGLAGGWANEQFF	TGTGCCAACCCGGGACTAGCGGGAGGTTGGGCAAATGAGCAGTTCTTC
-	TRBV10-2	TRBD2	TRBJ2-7	CASSPGGGYEQYF	TGCGCCAGCAGCCCGGGGGGAGGATACGAGCAGTACTTC
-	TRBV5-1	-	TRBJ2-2	CASSPGGNTGELFF	TGCGCCAGCAGCCCTGGCGGGAACACCGGGGAGCTGTTTTTT
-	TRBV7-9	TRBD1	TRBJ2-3	CASSLGGGSPWQYF	TGTGCCAGCAGCTTAGGAGGGGGCAGCCCTTGGCAGTATTTT
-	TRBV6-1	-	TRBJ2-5	CASSEGQMIQETQYF	TGTGCCAGCAGTGAAGGACAGATGATCCAAGAGACCCAGTACTTC
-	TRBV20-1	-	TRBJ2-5	CSASSQSAQYF	TGCAGTGCTAGTTCACAGTCTGCCCAGTACTTC
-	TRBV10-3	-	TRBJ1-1	CAISPLGVVNTEAFF	TGTGCCATCAGTCCCCTAGGGGTAGTCAACACTGAAGCTTTCTTT
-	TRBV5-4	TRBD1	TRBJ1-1	CASSFQGATEAFF	TGTGCCAGCAGCTTTCAGGGGGCCACTGAAGCTTTCTTT
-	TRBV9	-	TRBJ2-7	CASSVTGRSSYEQYF	TGTGCCAGCAGCGTAACAGGGAGGAGCTCCTACGAGCAGTACTTC
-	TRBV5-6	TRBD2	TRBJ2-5	CASSLTSGQETQYF	TGTGCCAGCAGCTTGACTAGCGGCCAAGAGACCCAGTACTTC
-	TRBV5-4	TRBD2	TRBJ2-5	CASSSPRLAGVGLETQYF	TGTGCCAGCAGCTCTCCTCGATTAGCGGGAGTAGGATTGGAGACCCAGTACTTC
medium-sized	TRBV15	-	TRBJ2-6	CATSRDWGAKGANVLTF	TGTGCCACCAGCAGAGATTGGGGGGCTAAAGGGGCCAACGTCCTGACTTTC
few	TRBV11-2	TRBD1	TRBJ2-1	CASSLGQPWTGGGLGEQFF	TGTGCCAGCAGCTTAGGGCAACCGTGGACAGGGGGCGGATTGGGTGAGCAGTTCTTC
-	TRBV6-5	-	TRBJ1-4	CASRPSGIGEKLFF	TGTGCCAGCAGGCCTTCAGGGATAGGGGAAAAACTGTTTTTT
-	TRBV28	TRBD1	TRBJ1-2	CASSLGTGLGYTF	TGTGCCAGCAGTTTAGGGACAGGGCTCGGCTACACCTTC
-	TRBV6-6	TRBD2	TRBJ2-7	CASSNPGTSAEQYF	TGTGCCAGCAGTAACCCGGGGACTAGCGCCGAGCAGTACTTC
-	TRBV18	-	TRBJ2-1	CASSSPGPASPPEQFF	TGTGCCAGCTCATCACCGGGACCTGCTTCCCCCCCTGAGCAGTTCTTC
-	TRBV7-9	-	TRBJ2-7	CASSSYYEQYF	TGTGCCAGCAGTTCCTACTACGAGCAGTACTTC